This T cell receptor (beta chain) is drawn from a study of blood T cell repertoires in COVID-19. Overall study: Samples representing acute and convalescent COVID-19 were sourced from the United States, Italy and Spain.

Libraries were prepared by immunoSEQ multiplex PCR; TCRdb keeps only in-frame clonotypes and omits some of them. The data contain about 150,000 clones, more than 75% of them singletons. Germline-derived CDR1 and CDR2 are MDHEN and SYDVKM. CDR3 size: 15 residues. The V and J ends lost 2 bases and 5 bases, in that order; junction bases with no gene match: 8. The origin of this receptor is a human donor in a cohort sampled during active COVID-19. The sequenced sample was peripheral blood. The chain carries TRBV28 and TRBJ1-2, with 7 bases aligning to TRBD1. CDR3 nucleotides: TGTGCCAGCAGTTTAATAATGGGACAGTATTATGGCTACACCTTC. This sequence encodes CASSLIMGQYYGYTF.